This T cell receptor beta chain was recorded in a study of metastatic and nonmetastatic thyroid tumors (dated by TCRdb to about 2020). Study-wide context: For patients with malignant and with benign thyroid disease, the researchers compared repertoires between peripheral blood samples and tumor or nodule tissue samples.

Library construction relied on PCR. Instrument used: Illumina HiSeq 4000. The TCR beta-chain CDR3 region of each patient was profiled by high-throughput sequencing. Concerning the study's data processing: CDR3 differences across clinicopathological groups were used to build a classifier for discriminating distant-metastatic papillary thyroid cancer patients. To measure repertoire diversity the researchers used the Shannon index, while the Morisita-Horn index served to gauge how similar the tumor and blood repertoires were. Through fastp at Q25 and MiXCR, TCRdb rebuilt clones from the public reads, retaining in-frame beta chains. TCRdb, not the original authors, processed these V and J calls. For this sample there are 35,000 to 45,000 clones; about 20% appear just once. The ten largest clones take up about 16% of the sample. None of the patients had been given any treatment before thyroid surgery. Patient clinical samples collected from about 2011 to 2018 were retrospectively analysed using T-cell receptor beta sequencing.

Worth noting for this clone: Its antigen target is currently unknown. No base quality information exists; no much larger clone differs at one position.

What the research found in general, with its limitations: In both blood and tumor samples, TCR beta diversity was reported to be significantly higher in malignant tumors than in benign nodules.

The specimen sequenced was blood. This TCR derives from a female donor with papillary thyroid cancer or a benign thyroid nodule (not recorded which). Some clones in this sample may be carry-over from other donors' samples.

At the DNA level, the sequence is TGTGCCAGCAGGATGCGGGGCAGGGGCAGGGAAAACACTGAAGCTTTCTTT. Its coded protein is CASRMRGRGRENTEAFF. The chain was built from TRBV11-2 and TRBJ1-1; a weak D assignment points to TRBD1 (6 bases agree). The CDR3, cysteine through phenylalanine, is 17 amino acids long. This entry keeps only the CDR3 DNA: 51 bases, framed from base 1. The germline V gene sets CDR1 to SGHAT and CDR2 to FQNNGV. V and J lose 6 bases and 2 bases, and a span of 22 bases separates them.